The clone carrying this TCR beta chain was observed a few times. This sample is drawn from a study of CD8+ T cells in alopecia areata. The V and J ends lost 6 bases and 2 bases respectively, with 26 bases between them. This CDR3 is 18 amino acids long. Looked up from germline, CDR1 is MNHEY and CDR2 is SMNVEV (reference sequence). PBMCs, the starting material, were the source of sorted CD4+ and CD8+ T cells. Isolated RNA was reverse transcribed into cDNA used as the sequencing template. TCRdb's table, derived via immunoSEQ multiplex PCR, lists solely in-frame clones and lacks some. The repertoire holds around 65,000 clones, with under 55% as singletons.

This material consisted of CD8+ T cells sorted from blood, taken at week 0. This rearrangement joins TRBV27 to TRBJ2-7, with a possible D match to TRBD2 (6 bases). This clonotype originated in a human donor with alopecia areata. The CDR3 coding sequence is TGTGCCAGCAGACCCAAACTTGGGGAGGTCGGAGTCGCCTACGAGCAGTACTTC. This encodes CASRPKLGEVGVAYEQYF.